Listed here are 25 T cell receptor beta chains from one sample, sequenced in a study of OX40 agonist ivuxolimab in advanced cancers. Libraries were prepared by immunoSEQ multiplex PCR; TCRdb keeps only in-frame clonotypes and omits some of them. The sample includes 70,000 or so clones, just over 90% seen only once; the top ten take about 0.29%. Here the sequenced sample was CD4+ or CD8+ T cells sorted from blood, taken in a trial of the OX40 agonist ivuxolimab. The receptors here all came from an adult with an advanced solid tumor such as melanoma, head and neck, liver or kidney cancer.

The chain is built from TRBV28 and TRBJ2-7, with D perhaps TRBD2 (5 bases). Between the trimmed V and J ends, which lost 10 bases and 7 bases, there was a span of 20 bases. Germline CDR1 MDHEN, CDR2 SYDVKM. The CDR3 consists of 13 residues. The CDR3 sequence is CATGVASFEEQYF. In nucleotides, the CDR3 is TGTGCCACCGGGGTAGCTTCCTTTGAAGAGCAGTACTTC.

This clone is medium-sized. The chain has TRBV15 and TRBJ2-7; 9 nucleotides match TRBD2. Germline V gene data show CDR1 as LNHNV and CDR2 as YYDKDF (reference sequence). The CDR3 length is 13 residues. The trim removed 8 bases at V and 3 bases at J, leaving 5 bases unmatched. The CDR3 nucleotides read TGTGCCACCGGTGGGCGGGAGGGCTACGAGCAGTACTTC. It encodes CATGGREGYEQYF.

The rearrangement uses TRBV6-1 and TRBJ2-5; possible D gene TRBD2, 5 bases. V lost 8 bases and J 7 bases, leaving 17 bases between the germline ends. Per the germline V gene, CDR1 is MNHNS and CDR2 is SASEGT. The CDR3 extends over 13 amino acids. The CDR3 spells CASLRTAQWTQYF. CDR3 in DNA: TGTGCCAGCTTAAGGACTGCCCAATGGACCCAGTACTTC.

Comment on this clone: Germline and junction disagree at one end, which may indicate a read error. The V call is TRBV29-1, the J call TRBJ2-5; perhaps TRBD2 as D (6 bases). The germline V gene has CDR1 SQVTM and CDR2 ANQGSEA. The CDR3 spans 10 residues. In DNA, the CDR3 is TGCAGCGTGGGGCCGTCTAGCGTACACTTC. It specifies CSVGPSSVHF.

This clone was seen ten or more times. This rearrangement joins TRBV19 to TRBJ2-1, with TRBD2 matching 16 bases. Per germline, CDR1 LNHDA and CDR2 SQIVND (reference sequence). The length of the CDR3 is 18 residues. Trimming at V came to 4 bases and at J to 4 bases, leaving 7 bases not matched to a gene. CDR3 coding DNA: TGTGCCAGTAGTAGGGGGACTAGCGGGAGGGCTACGTACAATGAGCAGTTCTTC. Its protein product is CASSRGTSGRATYNEQFF.

Note on this clone: At one boundary the junction diverges from the germline segment, which might be a read error. The chain couples TRBV7-7 to TRBJ2-3; D remains ambiguous. CDR3 length: 15 residues. CDR1 is SSHAT, CDR2 FNYEAQ, per germline (reference sequence). The CDR3 loop is CASSLDGSSTDTQYF. CDR3 coding DNA: TGTGCTAGCAGCTTAGATGGGTCTAGCACAGATACGCAGTATTTT.

This sequence joins TRBV5-1 and TRBJ2-1; D is possibly TRBD2 (6 bases). Germline assignment: CDR1 SGHRS and CDR2 YFSETQ. The V and J ends lost 0 bases and 4 bases respectively, with 8 bases between them. This CDR3 is built from 14 residues. CDR3 nucleotides: TGCGCCAGCAGCTTGGTAGGGACTTACAATGAGCAGTTCTTC. Amino acids: CASSLVGTYNEQFF.

The chain recombines TRBV7-2 with TRBJ2-1; TRBD2 agrees at 9 bases. CDR3 size: 14 residues. The germline V gene has CDR1 SGHTA and CDR2 FQGNSA. J was trimmed by 6 bases and V by 4 bases; bases with no gene match: 4. The CDR3 protein is CASSYRTSVNEQFF. In DNA form, the CDR3 reads TGTGCCAGCAGCTACAGGACTAGCGTCAATGAGCAGTTCTTC. Filled out from reference TRBV7-2 and TRBJ2-1, the complete variable domain reads GAGVSQSPSNKVTEKGKDVELRCDPISGHTALYWYRQSLGQGLEFLIYFQGNSAPDKSGLPSDRFSAERTGGSVSTLTIQRTQQEDSAVYLCASSYRTSVNEQFFGPGTRLTVL.

The chain is built from TRBV19 and TRBJ2-7, with D perhaps TRBD2 (6 bases). CDR3 length: 13 residues. Germline V lookup: CDR1 LNHDA, CDR2 SQIVND (reference sequence). V was shortened by 5 bases and J by 5 bases, with 13 bases between the two germline ends. The CDR3 loop is CASSPQRVDEQYF. The CDR3 nucleotides read TGTGCCAGTAGTCCCCAGCGGGTCGACGAGCAGTACTTC.

This sequence joins TRBV30 and TRBJ1-6; TRBD1 aligns across 10 bases. Looked up from germline, CDR1 is GTSNPN and CDR2 is SVGIG (reference sequence). The CDR3 is 13 residues long. The ends lost 4 bases at V and 9 bases at J; junction bases unmatched: 3. The CDR3 DNA reads TGTGCCTGGACGACAGGGGGCATTTCACCCCTCCACTTT. Amino acids: CAWTTGGISPLHF.

This clone was seen a few times. The J gene is TRBJ2-1, the V gene TRBV15; 14 bases match TRBD2. V dropped 5 bases and J dropped 7; count of bases not matched to a gene: 4. This CDR3 comprises 15 residues. The germline CDR1 and CDR2 sequences are LNHNV and YYDKDF (reference sequence). CDR3 loop: CATSGTSGRWNEQFF. In DNA, the CDR3 is TGTGCCACCAGCGGGACTAGCGGGAGATGGAATGAGCAGTTCTTC. Based on the CDR3 plus reference TRBV15 and TRBJ2-1, the full variable domain is DAMVIQNPRYQVTQFGKPVTLSCSQTLNHNVMYWYQQKSSQAPKLLFHYYDKDFNNEADTPDNFQSRRPNTSFCFLDIRSPGLGDTAMYLCATSGTSGRWNEQFFGPGTRLTVL.

This rearrangement joins TRBV2 to TRBJ2-7; 7 bases align to TRBD2. The CDR3 contains 17 residues. V gave up 7 bases and J gave up 2 bases; unmatched junction bases: 17. CDR1 SNHLY and CDR2 FYNNEI come from the germline V gene. CDR3 sequence: CASKRSGGTAFPYEQYF. The CDR3 nucleotides are TGTGCCAGCAAACGATCGGGGGGTACAGCATTTCCCTACGAGCAGTACTTC.

This clone was observed once. The chain recombines TRBV5-1 with TRBJ2-1; no clear D. Trimming took off 4 bases at V and 3 bases at J, with 14 bases between the two ends. This CDR3 is 15 amino acids long. Germline CDR1 is SGHRS and CDR2 is YFSETQ. CDR3 nucleotide sequence: TGCGCCAGCAGCCTTAATAGCCTAAGCTACAATGAGCAGTTCTTC. Its protein product is CASSLNSLSYNEQFF.

This clone was observed a single time. This chain uses TRBV7-7 with TRBJ2-5; TRBD2 agrees at 9 bases. The CDR3 runs to 14 residues. Germline V CDR1 and CDR2: SSHAT, FNYEAQ (reference sequence). V was pared by 1 base and J by 4 bases, with 1 base of the junction left unmatched. CDR3 coding DNA: TGTGCCAGCAGCTTAGATAGCGGGGGAGAGACCCAGTACTTC. Translation: CASSLDSGGETQYF. The full variable domain, its missing parts supplied by reference TRBV7-7 and TRBJ2-5, is GAGVSQSPRYKVTKRGQDVTLRCDPISSHATLYWYQQALGQGPEFLTYFNYEAQPDKSGLPSDRFSAERPEGSISTLTIQRTEQRDSAMYRCASSLDSGGETQYFGPGTRLLVL.

V gene TRBV5-6 combines with J gene TRBJ2-6, with D possibly TRBD2 on 5 matching bases. The ends were cut back, 3 bases at V and 2 bases at J, with 18 bases in the middle. This CDR3 is 18 amino acids long. The germline V gene has CDR1 SGHDT and CDR2 YYEEEE. CDR3 protein: CASSSATRGLTGANVLTF. For the CDR3, the DNA is TGTGCCAGCAGCTCGGCAACCCGGGGTTTAACTGGGGCCAACGTCCTGACTTTC.

This chain uses TRBV5-1 with TRBJ2-1, with no clear D. Germline V gene data show CDR1 as SGHRS and CDR2 as YFSETQ. V lost 0 bases, J lost 9 bases, and 7 bases lay in between. The CDR3 has 12 residues. CDR3 DNA: TGCGCCAGCAGCTTGGGGGCTGGTGAGCAGTTCTTC. It yields the protein CASSLGAGEQFF.

The chain couples TRBV6-1 to TRBJ2-7; D remains unclear. CDR1 and CDR2 from the germline V gene are MNHNS and SASEGT. This CDR3 is 12 amino acids long. Trimming took 7 bases from V and 0 from J, leaving 7 bases between them. The chain's CDR3 is CASTPTSYEQYF. For the CDR3, the DNA is TGTGCCAGCACCCCAACCTCCTACGAGCAGTACTTC.

The chain is built from TRBV25-1 and TRBJ2-7; tentative D call: TRBD1 (6 bases). CDR1 is MGHDK and CDR2 is SYGVNS in the germline V gene. Deletions cut 2 bases from V and 6 bases from J, with 14 bases between. This CDR3 contains 14 residues. The CDR3 loop is CASSEQQGGGEQYF. CDR3 coding DNA: TGTGCCAGCAGTGAACAACAGGGTGGCGGCGAGCAGTACTTC.

The chain couples TRBV7-6 to TRBJ2-1; the D gene could be TRBD1 or TRBD2 (6 bases each). The CDR3 sequence is 16 residues long. Trimming removed 4 bases at V and 7 bases at J, with 20 bases between. Germline-derived CDR1 and CDR2 are SGHVS and FNYEAQ. The CDR3 DNA sequence: TGTGCCAGCAGCTCCTTCTCGGGGGCAGGGAGGAATGAGCAGTTCTTC. This translates into CASSSFSGAGRNEQFF. The full variable domain, with the rest looked up from reference TRBV7-6 and TRBJ2-1, is GAGVSQSPRYKVTKRGQDVALRCDPISGHVSLYWYRQALGQGPEFLTYFNYEAQQDKSGLPNDRFSAERPEGSISTLTIQRTEQRDSAMYRCASSSFSGAGRNEQFFGPGTRLTVL.

The chain links TRBV15 to TRBJ2-7; the D gene could be TRBD1 or TRBD2 (6 bases each). The germline V gene has CDR1 LNHNV and CDR2 YYDKDF (reference sequence). Trimming took off 7 bases at V and 7 bases at J, with 20 bases between the two ends. This CDR3 region has 14 residues. CDR3 region: CATTRGDKRGEQYF. CDR3 in DNA: TGTGCCACCACCCGCGGGGACAAGAGGGGGGAGCAGTACTTC.

The chain has TRBV19 and TRBJ2-7; tentatively, D is TRBD2 (5 bases). V was cut by 4 bases and J by 5 bases, with 18 bases left in between. The length of the CDR3 is 15 residues. Germline CDR1 and CDR2: LNHDA and SQIVND (reference sequence). The CDR3 DNA reads as TGTGCCAGTAGTAACCCCGGGATGAGGGTGGACGAGCAGTACTTC. It is translated as CASSNPGMRVDEQYF.

The J gene is TRBJ1-1, the V gene TRBV12-5, with a tentative D call TRBD1 (6 bases). Germline V lookup: CDR1 LGHNT, CDR2 FRNRAP. The CDR3 is 14 amino acids. Deletions cut 5 bases from V and 7 bases from J, with 17 bases between. The CDR3 here is CASGTGTAIGEAFF. Written as DNA, the CDR3 is TGTGCTAGTGGTACAGGGACGGCAATCGGTGAAGCTTTCTTT.

The gene calls are TRBV11-2 and TRBJ2-7; perhaps D is TRBD1 or TRBD2 (5 bases each). Between the trimmed V and J ends, which lost 2 bases and 5 bases, there was a span of 13 bases. The germline V gene encodes CDR1 SGHAT and CDR2 FQNNGV. This CDR3 is 14 amino acids long. CDR3 amino acids: CASSLYGGGNEQYF. The CDR3 DNA is TGTGCCAGCAGCTTATATGGGGGTGGGAACGAGCAGTACTTC.

V usage is TRBV5-1 and J usage is TRBJ2-7; 7 nucleotides match TRBD2. This CDR3 comprises 16 residues. With 0 bases clipped from V and 0 bases from J, the junction kept 6 bases outside the gene matches. CDR1 and CDR2 from the germline V gene are SGHRS and YFSETQ. This chain's CDR3 is CASSLAGREPSYEQYF. In DNA, the CDR3 is TGCGCCAGCAGCTTGGCCGGGCGGGAGCCCTCCTACGAGCAGTACTTC.

The CDR3 is CASSATGYGYTF. DNA of the CDR3: TGTGCCAGCAGCGCGACAGGGTATGGCTACACCTTC. The chain combines TRBV7-8 with TRBJ1-2; 7 bases are shared with TRBD1. Germline V CDR1 and CDR2: SGHVS, FQNEAQ. The CDR3 extends over 12 amino acids. Trimming at V came to 5 bases and at J to 5 bases, leaving 2 bases not matched to a gene.